The 11 T cell receptor beta chains below come from one sample, sequenced in a study of cytomegalovirus exposure and HLA in healthy donors. The data were produced by immunoSEQ multiplex PCR, yet TCRdb's version contains in-frame clones alone and is incomplete. Here the sample spans roughly 190,000 clones, roughly 86% being singletons. Material for sequencing was PBMCs. The receptors stem from a young man in good health and CMV-seropositive.

This clone came up a few times. The rearrangement links TRBV18 to TRBJ2-2; no definite D call. Trimming shortened V by 0 bases and J by 1 base, and 3 bases separated the two germline ends. Germline V gene sequence: CDR1 KGHSH, CDR2 LQKENI. The CDR3 covers 14 residues. The CDR3 nucleotides are TGTGCCAGCTCACCACCGATGAACACCGGGGAGCTGTTTTTT. It translates to CASSPPMNTGELFF. The full variable domain, with the rest looked up from reference TRBV18 and TRBJ2-2, is NAGVMQNPRHLVRRRGQEARLRCSPMKGHSHVYWYRQLPEEGLKFMVYLQKENIIDESGMPKERFSAEFPKEGPSILRIQQVVRGDSAAYFCASSPPMNTGELFFGEGSRLTVL.

The V call is TRBV5-6, the J call TRBJ1-4; TRBD1 agrees at 7 bases. This CDR3 comprises 15 residues. CDR1 and CDR2 (germline): SGHDT, YYEEEE. Trimming cost V 4 bases and J 7 bases; bases outside gene matches: 10. The CDR3 protein is CASSAVGQGVEKLFF. CDR3 coding DNA: TGTGCCAGCAGCGCAGTTGGGCAGGGGGTTGAAAAACTGTTTTTT.

The chain recombines TRBV19 with TRBJ2-2; perhaps TRBD1 as D (5 bases). Germline loops: CDR1 LNHDA, CDR2 SQIVND (reference sequence). V was trimmed by 7 bases and J by 0 bases, leaving 9 bases between them. The CDR3 spans 14 residues. The CDR3 is CASKVQANTGELFF. In DNA, the CDR3 is TGTGCCAGTAAGGTACAGGCGAACACCGGGGAGCTGTTTTTT.

The rearrangement joins TRBV5-1 to TRBJ2-7; D is undetermined. Germline V lookup: CDR1 SGHRS, CDR2 YFSETQ. The CDR3 totals 14 residues. V lost 4 bases to trimming and J lost 4 bases, with 15 bases between them. The CDR3 DNA sequence: TGCGCCAGCAGCCCTGGATCTGGGTCATACGAGCAGTACTTC. Its translation is CASSPGSGSYEQYF.

The chain joins TRBV27 to TRBJ2-1, with 12 bases fitting TRBD2. The CDR3 consists of 18 residues. V trimming: 5 bases; J trimming: 4 bases; junction bases outside the gene matches: 12. The germline V gene has CDR1 MNHEY and CDR2 SMNVEV (reference sequence). The CDR3 protein is CASSPEIPGLAGYNEQFF. CDR3 in DNA: TGTGCCAGCAGTCCTGAAATTCCGGGACTAGCGGGTTACAATGAGCAGTTCTTC.

The chain couples TRBV11-1 to TRBJ2-1; weak D call: TRBD2 (6 bases). There are 19 residues in the CDR3. The V gene lost 3 bases and the J gene lost 4 bases, with 25 bases spanning the gap. The V gene's germline CDR1 is SGHAT and CDR2 FQDESV (reference sequence). The CDR3 sequence: CASSFMRGGADTGYNEQFF. Here the CDR3 DNA reads TGTGCCAGCAGCTTTATGAGGGGCGGGGCGGATACGGGTTACAATGAGCAGTTCTTC.

The table lists this clone with a count of one. The rearrangement uses TRBV7-8 and TRBJ1-6, with 7 bases aligning to TRBD1. V lost 3 bases to trimming and J lost 4 bases; unmatched junction nucleotides: 3. The length of the CDR3 is 15 residues. Germline values: CDR1 SGHVS, CDR2 FQNEAQ. Here the CDR3 reads CASSLTGRYNSPLHF. The CDR3 DNA follows: TGTGCCAGCAGCTTGACAGGGCGGTATAATTCACCCCTCCACTTT.

The CDR3: CASREQQVYNQPQHF. The CDR3, as DNA: TGTGCCAGCAGAGAGCAACAGGTTTACAATCAGCCCCAGCATTTT. V and J are TRBV6-1 and TRBJ1-5; D may be TRBD1 (5 bases). V was trimmed by 6 bases and J by 3 bases, leaving 15 bases between them. The CDR3 has 15 amino acids. Germline CDR1 is MNHNS and CDR2 is SASEGT.

The genes are TRBV29-1 and TRBJ2-3; 10 nucleotides match TRBD2. The V segment lost 4 bases and the J segment 4 bases; nucleotides outside the gene matches: 11. Germline-derived CDR1 and CDR2 are SQVTM and ANQGSEA. The length of the CDR3 is 16 residues. The DNA for the CDR3 is TGCAGCGTTGTAGGGACTAGCGCGAGACATGCAGATACGCAGTATTTT. This gives the protein CSVVGTSARHADTQYF.

The J gene is TRBJ1-4, the V gene TRBV6-5; the D is unclear. CDR1 and CDR2 from the germline V gene are MNHEY and SVGAGI. The CDR3 consists of 14 residues. Trimming removed 4 bases from V and 7 bases from J, with 13 bases in between. CDR3 DNA: TGTGCCAGCAGTTCGACACTGATATCTGAAAAACTGTTTTTT. Encoded protein: CASSSTLISEKLFF.

V gene TRBV9 combines with J gene TRBJ1-6; 8 nucleotides agree with TRBD1. In germline, CDR1 is SGDLS, CDR2 YYNGEE. V shed 5 bases and J 6 bases; nucleotides not matched to a gene: 4. The length of the CDR3 is 14 residues. The CDR3, as DNA: TGTGCCAGCAGGCCGGACAGGGTTAATTCACCCCTCCACTTT. It codes for CASRPDRVNSPLHF. The full variable domain, rest sourced from reference TRBV9 and TRBJ1-6, is DSGVTQTPKHLITATGQRVTLRCSPRSGDLSVYWYQQSLDQGLQFLIQYYNGEERAKGNILERFSAQQFPDLHSELNLSSLELGDSALYFCASRPDRVNSPLHFGNGTRLTVT.